These 15 T cell receptor beta chains originate from one sample sequenced in a study of blood T cells in healthy people across ages (dated by TCRdb to 2013 to 2016). Library generation was performed with 5' RACE. The listed sequencing device is Illumina HiSeq 2500. A second PCR of about 7 to 12 cycles was run with a J-beta primer mix and a sample-barcoded 5' primer. Using fastp trimming at Q25 and MiXCR clonotype assembly, TCRdb reanalyzed the public sequencing data and kept in-frame beta chains. A single entry per CDR3 protein holds the most common genes and DNA from its merged rows. In all, the sample holds about 930,000 distinct CDR3 sequences, and just under 30% of those were seen once. The top ten clones comprise more than 8.5% of the sample. These data are also associated with another study on T cells of mothers and their children.

Source material: blood. The receptors originated from a middle-aged woman in good health.

This clonotype was detected many times. Written as DNA, the CDR3 is TGCAGTGCTAGAAACAGGGGGCGACAAACCTACGAGCAGTACTTC. It encodes CSARNRGRQTYEQYF. This chain joins TRBV20-1 and TRBJ2-7, with 9 bases fitting TRBD1. V was clipped by 2 bases and J by 2 bases; unmatched bases: 7. The CDR3 runs to 15 residues. From germline, CDR1 is DFQATT and CDR2 SNEGSKA (reference sequence).

This clonotype showed up just a few times. This chain links TRBV14 with TRBJ2-7; TRBD2 agrees at 10 bases. The CDR3 runs to 14 residues. Germline CDR1 reads SGHDN; CDR2 reads FVKESK. The ends lost 4 bases at V and 4 bases at J; junction bases unmatched: 4. CDR3 nucleotides: TGTGCCAGCAGCCTCCTAGCGGGGGTATACGAGCAGTACTTC. Translated, it gives CASSLLAGVYEQYF.

There are many counts of this clonotype. This chain joins TRBV2 and TRBJ2-7; TRBD1 agrees at 7 bases. Germline lookup yields CDR1 SNHLY and CDR2 FYNNEI. The ends lost 5 bases at V and 4 bases at J; junction bases unmatched: 5. The length of the CDR3 is 13 residues. The CDR3 here is CASSRGQEYEQYF. The CDR3 DNA follows: TGTGCCAGCAGTCGAGGACAGGAGTACGAGCAGTACTTC.

In its sample, this clonotype was seen many times. The chain uses TRBV6-1 and TRBJ1-2; unclear D gene. V lost 6 bases and J lost 4, with 18 bases in between. The CDR3 sequence is 15 residues long. Per germline, CDR1 MNHNS and CDR2 SASEGT. As DNA, the CDR3 is TGTGCCAGCAGCAAAAACAGTGACACCCTCTATGGCTACACCTTC. Translated: CASSKNSDTLYGYTF.

The genes are TRBV10-3 and TRBJ1-4, with no clear D. CDR3 size: 16 residues. The V gene's germline CDR1 is ENHRY and CDR2 SYGVKD. The germline V and J ends were trimmed by 3 bases and 3 bases, with 14 bases remaining between them. CDR3 DNA sequence: TGTGCCATCAGTGATTTGGCGGCGTCGGCTAATGAAAAACTGTTTTTT. Its translation: CAISDLAASANEKLFF.

The rearrangement joins TRBV28 to TRBJ2-3; 8 bases fit TRBD1. The CDR3 extends over 15 amino acids. Per the germline V gene, CDR1 is MDHEN and CDR2 is SYDVKM. V gave up 8 bases and J gave up 3 bases; unmatched junction bases: 10. The CDR3 loop reads CASHKLDRVTDTQYF. The DNA of the CDR3 is TGTGCCAGCCATAAACTGGACAGGGTAACAGATACGCAGTATTTT.

Only a few counts were recorded for this clonotype. V and J are TRBV7-8 and TRBJ2-3; TRBD1 is a possible D gene (5 bases). The CDR3 contains 14 residues. Germline CDR1 reads SGHVS; CDR2 reads FQNEAQ. V lost 2 bases, J lost 7 bases, and 13 bases lay in between. The CDR3 DNA is TGTGCCAGCAGCTTATTATACAGGCTAAATACGCAGTATTTT. Encoded protein: CASSLLYRLNTQYF.

This clonotype was observed at least ten times. The germline gene is not matched at one end of the junction; a read error may be the cause. DNA of the CDR3: TGTGCCAGCAGCTTAGAGGGTCGGAGGGAGACCCAGTACTTC. Encoded protein: CASSLEGRRETQYF. The genes are TRBV5-1 and TRBJ2-5; weak D call: TRBD2 (5 bases). Looked up from germline, CDR1 is SGHRS and CDR2 is YFSETQ. This CDR3 has 14 residues.

V usage is TRBV29-1 and J usage is TRBJ1-2, with D maybe TRBD1 (6 bases). Germline-derived CDR1 and CDR2 are SQVTM and ANQGSEA. The V gene lost 1 base and the J gene lost 0 bases, with 18 bases spanning the gap. The CDR3 sequence is 17 residues long. CDR3 sequence (DNA): TGCAGCGTTGAAGCCCCAAGGGGGTTACCACCTAACTATGGCTACACCTTC. This gives the protein CSVEAPRGLPPNYGYTF.

This clonotype was seen at least ten times. The chain couples TRBV28 to TRBJ1-4; possible D gene TRBD1, 5 bases. The CDR3 has 15 amino acids. CDR1 and CDR2 (germline): MDHEN, SYDVKM. Trimming took off 7 bases at V and 3 bases at J, with 15 bases between the two ends. The CDR3 DNA sequence: TGTGCCAGCAACCGTCCGGGGGATGCTAATGAAAAACTGTTTTTT. Translation: CASNRPGDANEKLFF.

This clonotype was seen more than once but under ten times. This rearrangement joins TRBV28 to TRBJ1-2; D is perhaps TRBD1 (6 bases). The germline V gene encodes CDR1 MDHEN and CDR2 SYDVKM. V was trimmed by 8 bases and J by 2 bases, leaving 12 bases between them. There are 13 residues in the CDR3. CDR3 amino acids: CASWDKQNYGYTF. The CDR3 coding sequence is TGTGCCAGCTGGGACAAACAAAACTATGGCTACACCTTC.

The sample holds many counts of this clonotype. The chain is built from TRBV6-5 and TRBJ2-7; 10 nucleotides line up with TRBD1. V was clipped by 5 bases and J by 7 bases; unmatched bases: 8. Germline V gene data show CDR1 as MNHEY and CDR2 as SVGAGI. The CDR3 has 14 amino acids. CDR3 amino acids: CASSPGGQGWEQYF. As DNA, the CDR3 is TGTGCCAGCAGTCCAGGGGGACAGGGGTGGGAGCAGTACTTC.

Concerning this clonotype itself: A much larger clone differs from this one at a single base, so this may be a read error. V and J are TRBV28 and TRBJ2-3, with 8 bases aligning to TRBD2. In germline, CDR1 is MDHEN, CDR2 SYDVKM. The CDR3 covers 14 residues. The CDR3 here is CASTMAGGLDAQYF. CDR3 DNA sequence: TGTGCCAGCACTATGGCGGGGGGATTAGATGCGCAGTATTTT.

The rearrangement links TRBV5-1 to TRBJ1-5; tentatively, D is TRBD1 (5 bases). CDR3 length: 12 residues. V lost 9 bases, J lost 6 bases, and 13 bases lay in between. Looked up from germline, CDR1 is SGHRS and CDR2 is YFSETQ. In DNA form, the CDR3 reads TGCGCCACCGGGGCCAGGCCTCAGCCCCAGCATTTT. This encodes CATGARPQPQHF.

This clonotype has a single count. The V and J genes are TRBV20-1 and TRBJ2-1, with D perhaps TRBD1 (6 bases). This CDR3 region has 13 residues. V lost 7 bases, J lost 10 bases, and 20 bases lay in between. Germline V gene data show CDR1 as DFQATT and CDR2 as SNEGSKA (reference sequence). The CDR3 nucleotides are TGCAGTGTCAATTCAGGGGCAGATCGCGAGCAGTTCTTC. Translated, it gives CSVNSGADREQFF.